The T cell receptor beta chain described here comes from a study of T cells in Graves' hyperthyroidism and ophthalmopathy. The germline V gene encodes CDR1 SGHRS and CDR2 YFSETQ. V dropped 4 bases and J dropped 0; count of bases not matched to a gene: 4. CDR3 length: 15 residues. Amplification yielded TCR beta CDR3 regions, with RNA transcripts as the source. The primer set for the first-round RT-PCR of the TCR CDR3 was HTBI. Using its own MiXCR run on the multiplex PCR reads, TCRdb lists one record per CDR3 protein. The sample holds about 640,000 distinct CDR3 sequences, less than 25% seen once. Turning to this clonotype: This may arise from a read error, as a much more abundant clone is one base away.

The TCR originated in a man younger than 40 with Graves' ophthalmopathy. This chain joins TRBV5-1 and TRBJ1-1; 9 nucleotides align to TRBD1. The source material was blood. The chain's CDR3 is CASSDGQGMNTEAFF. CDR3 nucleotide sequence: TGCGCCAGCAGCGACGGACAGGGGATGAACACTGAAGCTTTCTTT.